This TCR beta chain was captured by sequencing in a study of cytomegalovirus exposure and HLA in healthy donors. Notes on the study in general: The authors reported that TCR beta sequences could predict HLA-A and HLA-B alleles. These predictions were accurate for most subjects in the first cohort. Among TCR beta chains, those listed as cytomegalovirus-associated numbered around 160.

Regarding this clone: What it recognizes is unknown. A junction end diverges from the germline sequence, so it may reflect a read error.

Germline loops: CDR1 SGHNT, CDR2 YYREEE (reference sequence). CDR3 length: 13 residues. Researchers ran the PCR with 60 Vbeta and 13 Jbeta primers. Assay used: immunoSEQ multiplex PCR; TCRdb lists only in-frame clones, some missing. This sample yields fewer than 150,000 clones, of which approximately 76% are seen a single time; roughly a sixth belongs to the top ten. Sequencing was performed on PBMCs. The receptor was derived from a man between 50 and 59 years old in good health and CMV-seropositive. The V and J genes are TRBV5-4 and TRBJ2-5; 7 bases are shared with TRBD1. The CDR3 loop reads CASSLYRGEAQYF. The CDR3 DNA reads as TGTGCCAGCAGCTTATACAGGGGAGAGGCCCAGTACTTC. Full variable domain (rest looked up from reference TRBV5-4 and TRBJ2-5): ETGVTQSPTHLIKTRGQQVTLRCSSQSGHNTVSWYQQALGQGPQFIFQYYREEENGRGNFPPRFSGLQFPNYSSELNVNALELDDSALYLCASSLYRGEAQYFGPGTRLLVL.